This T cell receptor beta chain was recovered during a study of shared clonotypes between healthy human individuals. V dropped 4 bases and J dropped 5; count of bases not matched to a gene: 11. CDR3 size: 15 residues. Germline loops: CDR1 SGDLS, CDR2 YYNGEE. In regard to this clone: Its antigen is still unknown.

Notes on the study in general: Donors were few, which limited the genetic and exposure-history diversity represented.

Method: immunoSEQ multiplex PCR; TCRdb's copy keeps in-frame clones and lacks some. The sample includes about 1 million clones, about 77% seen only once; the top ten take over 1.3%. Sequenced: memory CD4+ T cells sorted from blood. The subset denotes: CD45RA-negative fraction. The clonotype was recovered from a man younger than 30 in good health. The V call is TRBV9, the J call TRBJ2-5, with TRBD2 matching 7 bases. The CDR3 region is CASSPPGGRGETQYF. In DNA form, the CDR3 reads TGTGCCAGCAGCCCCCCGGGGGGACGCGGGGAGACCCAGTACTTC.